This T cell receptor (beta chain) originates from a study of blood T cells in healthy people across ages. CDR1 DFQATT and CDR2 SNEGSKA come from the germline V gene (reference sequence). V lost 3 bases to trimming and J lost 0 bases, with 11 bases between them. The CDR3 totals 14 residues. A second PCR, run for about 7 to 11 cycles, used a sample-barcoded 5' primer plus a J-beta primer mix. TCRdb passed the 5' RACE reads through MiXCR, listing each CDR3 protein once. The sample has about 1,500,000 distinct CDR3 sequences, under 30% seen once. About this clonotype: Its antigen is currently unknown.

Points from the study as a whole: Both naive CD4+ cell counts and diversity were greater in long-lived donors than in aged donors. Donor CMV status, an unknown factor, possibly confounded changes in expanded clonotypes. Unsorted PBMCs prevented conclusive naive versus antigen-experienced comparison. Across samples, TCR beta diversity tracked strongly with naive T cell percentage.

The chain couples TRBV20-1 to TRBJ1-2; the D is unclear. The sequence was obtained from a woman in her 30s in good health. Material: blood. CDR3 sequence: CSASGVVANYGYTF. The DNA of the CDR3 is TGCAGTGCTAGTGGGGTAGTAGCTAACTATGGCTACACCTTC.